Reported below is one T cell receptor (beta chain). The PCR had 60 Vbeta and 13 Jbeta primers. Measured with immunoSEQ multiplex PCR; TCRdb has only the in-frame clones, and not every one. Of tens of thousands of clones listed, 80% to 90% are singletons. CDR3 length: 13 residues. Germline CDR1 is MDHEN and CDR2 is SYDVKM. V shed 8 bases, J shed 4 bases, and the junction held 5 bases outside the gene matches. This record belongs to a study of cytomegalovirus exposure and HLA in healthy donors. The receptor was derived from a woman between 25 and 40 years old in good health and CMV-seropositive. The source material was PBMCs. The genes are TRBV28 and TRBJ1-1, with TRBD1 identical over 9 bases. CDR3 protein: CASSRDRVTEAFF. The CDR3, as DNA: TGTGCCAGCTCCCGGGACAGGGTCACTGAAGCTTTCTTT.